The sequence of this T cell receptor (beta chain) was determined in a study of T cell repertoires in cytomegalovirus infection. On the study more broadly: Recently identified HLA-C-restricted CMV epitopes were used, and well-studied HLA-B-restricted CMV epitopes were used as well. Public TCR beta signatures indicated both CMV infection and matching HLA type.

TCRdb called the reads again in MiXCR, with one record for every CDR3 protein. The data show about 500,000 distinct CDR3 sequences, roughly a third seen once. Whole-study results and caveats: Carriage of CMV together with the relevant HLA was identifiable through cumulative public TCR beta family frequency. In two of eight donors, the top clonotype was HLA-C-restricted CMV-specific.

Notes on this clonotype: Antigen: not known.

The receptor comes from a human donor in good health (CMV status not recorded). Some clones in this sample may be carry-over from other donors' samples. Sample: cultured PBMCs, taken from culture after CMV antigen stimulation.

Here the CDR3 DNA reads TGTGCCAGCAGCATACTAGCGGGAGGGCACGGGGACTACGAGCAGTACTTC. This gives the protein CASSILAGGHGDYEQYF. The chain is built from TRBV11-1 and TRBJ2-7, with 13 nucleotides matching TRBD2. The CDR3 is 17 amino acids. The trim removed 5 bases at V and 3 bases at J, leaving 10 bases unmatched. From germline, CDR1 is SGHAT and CDR2 FQDESV (reference sequence).